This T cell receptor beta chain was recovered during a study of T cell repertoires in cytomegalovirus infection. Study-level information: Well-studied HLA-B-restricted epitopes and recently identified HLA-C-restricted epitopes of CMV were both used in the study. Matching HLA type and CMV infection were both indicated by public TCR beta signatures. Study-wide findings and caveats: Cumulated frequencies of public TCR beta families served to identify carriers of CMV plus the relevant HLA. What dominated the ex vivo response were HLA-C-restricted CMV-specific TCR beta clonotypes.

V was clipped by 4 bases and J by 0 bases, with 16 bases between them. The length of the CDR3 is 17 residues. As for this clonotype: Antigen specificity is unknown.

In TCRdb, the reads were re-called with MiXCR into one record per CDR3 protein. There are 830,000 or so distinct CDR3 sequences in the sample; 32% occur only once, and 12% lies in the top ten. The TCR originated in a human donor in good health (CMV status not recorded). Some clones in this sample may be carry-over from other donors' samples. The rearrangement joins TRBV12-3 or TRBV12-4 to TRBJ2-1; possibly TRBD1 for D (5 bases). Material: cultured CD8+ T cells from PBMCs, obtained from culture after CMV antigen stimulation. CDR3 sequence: CASSSPSDRVSYNEQFF. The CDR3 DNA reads TGTGCCAGCAGTTCGCCTAGTGACAGAGTCTCCTACAATGAGCAGTTCTTC.